This T cell receptor beta chain was sequenced in a study of patients and donors after allogeneic stem cell transplantation. MiXCR, run by TCRdb on the RT-PCR reads, gives a single entry per CDR3 protein. The sample lists 190,000 or so distinct CDR3 sequences; around two fifths were seen once. This CDR3 is built from 14 residues. Germline CDR1 DFQATT, CDR2 SNEGSKA (reference sequence). V was clipped by 3 bases and J by 1 base, with 10 bases between them. The gene calls are TRBV20-1 and TRBJ1-5; D uncertain. The TCR originated in a human donor who was either an allogeneic HSCT recipient or a stem cell or donor lymphocyte infusion donor (not recorded which). It is not recorded whose cells these are; they may come from a transplant donor. What was sequenced was blood, either unsorted or a sorted T cell fraction (not recorded which). The CDR3 spells CSAREDESNQPQHF. The CDR3 DNA reads TGCAGTGCTAGGGAGGACGAAAGCAATCAGCCCCAGCATTTT.